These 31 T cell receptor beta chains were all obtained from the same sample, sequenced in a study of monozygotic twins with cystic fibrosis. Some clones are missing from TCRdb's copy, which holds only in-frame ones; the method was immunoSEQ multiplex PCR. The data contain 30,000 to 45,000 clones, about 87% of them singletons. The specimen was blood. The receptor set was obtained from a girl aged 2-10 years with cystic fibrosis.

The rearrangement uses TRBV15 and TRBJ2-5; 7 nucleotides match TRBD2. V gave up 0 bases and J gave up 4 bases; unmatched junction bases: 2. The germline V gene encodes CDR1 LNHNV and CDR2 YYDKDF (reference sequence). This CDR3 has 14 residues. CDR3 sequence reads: CATSRDRLAETQYF. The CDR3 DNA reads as TGTGCCACCAGCAGAGATCGACTAGCAGAGACCCAGTACTTC.

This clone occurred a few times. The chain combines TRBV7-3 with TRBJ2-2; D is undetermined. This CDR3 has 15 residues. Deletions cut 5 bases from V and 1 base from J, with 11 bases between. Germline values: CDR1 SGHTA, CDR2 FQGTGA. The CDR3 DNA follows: TGTGCCAGCAGCCAAAGTCCAGGGAACACCGGGGAGCTGTTTTTT. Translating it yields CASSQSPGNTGELFF.

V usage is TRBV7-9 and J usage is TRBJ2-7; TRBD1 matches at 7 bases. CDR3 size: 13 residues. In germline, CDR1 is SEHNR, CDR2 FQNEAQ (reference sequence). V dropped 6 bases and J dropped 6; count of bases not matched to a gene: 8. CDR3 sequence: CASRYVRDSEQYF. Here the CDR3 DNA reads TGTGCCAGCAGGTACGTCCGGGACAGCGAGCAGTACTTC.

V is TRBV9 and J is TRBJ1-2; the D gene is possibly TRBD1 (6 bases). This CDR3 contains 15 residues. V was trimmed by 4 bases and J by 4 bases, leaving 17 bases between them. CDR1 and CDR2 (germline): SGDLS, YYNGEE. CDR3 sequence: CASSREGVKVYGYTF. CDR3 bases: TGTGCCAGCAGCCGAGAGGGGGTAAAGGTCTATGGCTACACCTTC.

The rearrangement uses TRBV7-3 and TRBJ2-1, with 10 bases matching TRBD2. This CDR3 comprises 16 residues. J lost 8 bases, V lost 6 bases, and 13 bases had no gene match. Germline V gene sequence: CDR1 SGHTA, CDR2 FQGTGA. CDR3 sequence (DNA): TGTGCCAGCAGTCCTAAGCGGGGGGGCCCGTACGATGAGCAGTTCTTC. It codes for CASSPKRGGPYDEQFF. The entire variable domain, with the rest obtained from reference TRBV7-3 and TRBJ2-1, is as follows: GAGVSQTPSNKVTEKGKYVELRCDPISGHTALYWYRQSLGQGPEFLIYFQGTGAADDSGLPNDRFFAVRPEGSVSTLKIQRTERGDSAVYLCASSPKRGGPYDEQFFGPGTRLTVL.

CDR3 sequence reads: CASSLANRGREQYF. As DNA, the CDR3 is TGTGCCAGCAGCTTGGCCAACAGGGGCAGGGAGCAGTACTTC. The genes are TRBV5-5 and TRBJ2-7; 7 bases are a match to TRBD1. Germline trimming cut 0 bases from V and 7 bases from J; bases unmatched to any gene: 7. Germline assignment: CDR1 SGHKS and CDR2 YYEKEE (reference sequence). The CDR3 extends over 14 amino acids.

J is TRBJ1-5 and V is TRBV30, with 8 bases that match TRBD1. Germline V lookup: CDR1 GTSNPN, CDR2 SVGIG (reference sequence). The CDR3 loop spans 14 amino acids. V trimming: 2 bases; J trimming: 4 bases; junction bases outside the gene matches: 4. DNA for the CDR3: TGTGCCTGGAGTAGAGGACAGGGAAATCAGCCCCAGCATTTT. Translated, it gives CAWSRGQGNQPQHF. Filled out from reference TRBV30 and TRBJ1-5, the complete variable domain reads SQTIHQWPATLVQPVGSPLSLECTVEGTSNPNLYWYRQAAGRGLQLLFYSVGIGQISSEVPQNLSASRPQDRQFILSSKKLLLSDSGFYLCAWSRGQGNQPQHFGDGTRLSIL.

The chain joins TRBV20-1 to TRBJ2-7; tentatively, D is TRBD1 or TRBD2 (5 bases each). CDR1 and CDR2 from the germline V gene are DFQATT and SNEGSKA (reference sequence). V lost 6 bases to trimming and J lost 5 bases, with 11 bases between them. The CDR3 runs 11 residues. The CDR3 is CSANRGDEQYF. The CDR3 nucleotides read TGCAGTGCAAACAGAGGGGACGAGCAGTACTTC.

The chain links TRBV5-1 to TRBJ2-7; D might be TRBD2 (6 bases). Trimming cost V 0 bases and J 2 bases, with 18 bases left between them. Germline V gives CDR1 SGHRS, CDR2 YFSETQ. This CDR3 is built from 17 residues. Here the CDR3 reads CASSLVPGGTGTYEQYF. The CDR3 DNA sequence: TGCGCCAGCAGCTTGGTTCCTGGGGGGACGGGGACCTACGAGCAGTACTTC.

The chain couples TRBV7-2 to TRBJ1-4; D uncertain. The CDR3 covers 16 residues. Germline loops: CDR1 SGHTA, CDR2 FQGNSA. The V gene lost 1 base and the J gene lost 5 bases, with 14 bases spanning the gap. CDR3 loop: CASSLGRGPGNEKLFF. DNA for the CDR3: TGTGCCAGCAGCTTAGGGCGGGGTCCCGGCAATGAAAAACTGTTTTTT.

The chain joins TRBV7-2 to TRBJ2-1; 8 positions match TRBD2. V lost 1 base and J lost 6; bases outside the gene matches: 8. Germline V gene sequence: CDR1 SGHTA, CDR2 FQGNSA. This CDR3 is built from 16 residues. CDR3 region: CASSLVGGTRANEQFF. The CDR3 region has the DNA TGTGCCAGCAGCTTAGTAGGCGGGACTAGGGCCAATGAGCAGTTCTTC.

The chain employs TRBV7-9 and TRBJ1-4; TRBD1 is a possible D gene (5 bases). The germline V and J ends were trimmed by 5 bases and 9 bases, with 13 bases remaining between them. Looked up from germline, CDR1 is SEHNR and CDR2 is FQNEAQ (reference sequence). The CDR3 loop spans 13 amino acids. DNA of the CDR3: TGTGCCAGCAGCCCCGCGCAGGGAAAAAAACTGTTTTTT. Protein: CASSPAQGKKLFF. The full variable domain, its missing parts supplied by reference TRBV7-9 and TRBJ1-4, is DTGVSQNPRHKITKRGQNVTFRCDPISEHNRLYWYRQTLGQGPEFLTYFQNEAQLEKSRLLSDRFSAERPKGSFSTLEIQRTEQGDSAMYLCASSPAQGKKLFFGSGTQLSVL.

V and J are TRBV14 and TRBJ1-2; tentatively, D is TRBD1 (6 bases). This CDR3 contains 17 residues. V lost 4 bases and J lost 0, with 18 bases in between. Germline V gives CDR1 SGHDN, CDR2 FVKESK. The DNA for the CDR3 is TGTGCCAGCAGCCTCCTTGGACAGAGGGCTACTAACTATGGCTACACCTTC. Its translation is CASSLLGQRATNYGYTF.

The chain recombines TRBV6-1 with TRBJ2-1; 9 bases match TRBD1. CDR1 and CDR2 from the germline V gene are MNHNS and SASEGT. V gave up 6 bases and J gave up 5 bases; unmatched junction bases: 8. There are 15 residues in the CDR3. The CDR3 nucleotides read TGTGCCAGCAGCGACTACGGGACAGGGAACAATGAGCAGTTCTTC. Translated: CASSDYGTGNNEQFF.

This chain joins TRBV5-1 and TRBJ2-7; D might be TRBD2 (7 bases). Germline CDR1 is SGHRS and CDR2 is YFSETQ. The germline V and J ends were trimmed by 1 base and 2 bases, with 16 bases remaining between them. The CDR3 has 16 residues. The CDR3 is CASSLPSAGATYEQYF. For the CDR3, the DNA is TGCGCCAGCAGCTTGCCTAGCGCGGGGGCCACCTACGAGCAGTACTTC.

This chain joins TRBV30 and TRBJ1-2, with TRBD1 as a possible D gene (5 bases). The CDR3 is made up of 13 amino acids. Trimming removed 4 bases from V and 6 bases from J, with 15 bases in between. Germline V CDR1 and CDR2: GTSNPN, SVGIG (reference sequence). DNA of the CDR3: TGTGCCTGGACCGCGGGGGAAGTAGATGGCTACACCTTC. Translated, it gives CAWTAGEVDGYTF.

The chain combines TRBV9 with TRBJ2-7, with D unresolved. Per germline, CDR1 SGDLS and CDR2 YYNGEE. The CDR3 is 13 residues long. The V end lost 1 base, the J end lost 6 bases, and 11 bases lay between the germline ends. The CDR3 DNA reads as TGTGCCAGCAGCGTAACCTTAAGGTCCGAGCAGTACTTC. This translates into CASSVTLRSEQYF.

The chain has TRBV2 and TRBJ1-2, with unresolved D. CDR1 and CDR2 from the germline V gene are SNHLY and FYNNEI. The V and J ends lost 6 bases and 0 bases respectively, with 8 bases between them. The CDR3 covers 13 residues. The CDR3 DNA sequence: TGTGCCAGCAGCCCGCCAACTAACTATGGCTACACCTTC. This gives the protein CASSPPTNYGYTF.

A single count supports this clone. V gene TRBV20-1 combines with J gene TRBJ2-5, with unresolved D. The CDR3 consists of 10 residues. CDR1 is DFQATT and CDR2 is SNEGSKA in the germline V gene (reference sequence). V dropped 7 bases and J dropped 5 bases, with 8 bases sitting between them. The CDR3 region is CSGLAETQYF. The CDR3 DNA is TGCAGTGGACTCGCTGAGACCCAGTACTTC.

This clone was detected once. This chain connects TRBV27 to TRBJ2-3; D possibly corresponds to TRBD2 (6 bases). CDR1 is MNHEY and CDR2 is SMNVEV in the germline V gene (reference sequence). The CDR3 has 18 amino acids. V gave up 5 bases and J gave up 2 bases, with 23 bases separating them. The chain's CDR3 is CASSPWALGRGDTDTQYF. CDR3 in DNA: TGTGCCAGCAGTCCCTGGGCCCTAGGGCGGGGTGACACAGATACGCAGTATTTT.

Here the CDR3 DNA reads TGTGCCAGCAGCTCTCCCGGGACAGTCGGAGACACTGAAGCTTTCTTT. Translating it yields CASSSPGTVGDTEAFF. This chain uses TRBV5-6 with TRBJ1-1, with 7 bases aligning to TRBD1. The CDR3 runs to 16 residues. Germline CDR1 and CDR2: SGHDT and YYEEEE. Losses at the gene ends were 3 bases for V and 3 bases for J; bases not matched to a gene: 11.

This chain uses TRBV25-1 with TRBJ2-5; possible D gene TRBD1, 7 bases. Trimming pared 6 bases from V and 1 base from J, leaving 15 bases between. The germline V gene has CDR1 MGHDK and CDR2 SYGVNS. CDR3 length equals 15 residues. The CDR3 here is CASRPRGAGQETQYF. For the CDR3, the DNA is TGTGCCAGCAGGCCCAGGGGGGCAGGCCAAGAGACCCAGTACTTC.

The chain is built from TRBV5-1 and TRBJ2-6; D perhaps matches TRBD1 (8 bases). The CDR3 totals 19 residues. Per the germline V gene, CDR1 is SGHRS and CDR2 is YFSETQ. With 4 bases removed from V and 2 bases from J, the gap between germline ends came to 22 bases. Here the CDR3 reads CASSPRTGGGVTGANVLTF. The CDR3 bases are TGCGCCAGCAGCCCCCGAACAGGGGGGGGAGTTACTGGGGCCAACGTCCTGACTTTC.

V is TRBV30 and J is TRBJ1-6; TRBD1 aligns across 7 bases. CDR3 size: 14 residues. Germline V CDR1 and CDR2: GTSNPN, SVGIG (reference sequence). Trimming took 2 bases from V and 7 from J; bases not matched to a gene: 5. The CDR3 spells CAWSPGQKNSPLHF. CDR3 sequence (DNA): TGTGCCTGGAGTCCGGGACAGAAGAATTCACCCCTCCACTTT.

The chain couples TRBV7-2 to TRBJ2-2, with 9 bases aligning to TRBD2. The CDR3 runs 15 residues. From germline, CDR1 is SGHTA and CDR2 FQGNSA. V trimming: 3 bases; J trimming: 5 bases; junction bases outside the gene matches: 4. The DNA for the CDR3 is TGTGCCAGCAGCTTCCGTACTAGCGGGACCGGGGAGCTGTTTTTT. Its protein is CASSFRTSGTGELFF. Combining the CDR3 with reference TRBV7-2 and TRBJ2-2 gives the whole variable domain GAGVSQSPSNKVTEKGKDVELRCDPISGHTALYWYRQSLGQGLEFLIYFQGNSAPDKSGLPSDRFSAERTGGSVSTLTIQRTQQEDSAVYLCASSFRTSGTGELFFGEGSRLTVL.

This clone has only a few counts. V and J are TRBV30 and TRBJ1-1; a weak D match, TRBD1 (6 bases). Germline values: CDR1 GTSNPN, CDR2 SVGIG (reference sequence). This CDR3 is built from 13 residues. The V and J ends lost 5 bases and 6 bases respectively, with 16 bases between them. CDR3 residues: CAWGGQLGSEAFF. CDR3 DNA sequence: TGTGCCTGGGGGGGACAACTGGGGTCTGAAGCTTTCTTT.

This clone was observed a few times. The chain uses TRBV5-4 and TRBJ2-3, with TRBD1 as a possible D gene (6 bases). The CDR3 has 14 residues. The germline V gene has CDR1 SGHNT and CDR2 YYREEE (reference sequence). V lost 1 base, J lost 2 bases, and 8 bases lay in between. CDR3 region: CASSLRTDTDTQYF. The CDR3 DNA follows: TGTGCCAGCAGCTTGAGGACAGACACAGATACGCAGTATTTT.

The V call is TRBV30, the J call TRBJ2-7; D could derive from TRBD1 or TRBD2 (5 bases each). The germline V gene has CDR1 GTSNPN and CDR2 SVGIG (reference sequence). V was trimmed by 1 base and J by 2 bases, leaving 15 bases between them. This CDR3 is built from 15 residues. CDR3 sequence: CAWSDEPGRTYEQYF. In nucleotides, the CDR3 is TGTGCCTGGAGTGATGAACCGGGACGCACCTACGAGCAGTACTTC.

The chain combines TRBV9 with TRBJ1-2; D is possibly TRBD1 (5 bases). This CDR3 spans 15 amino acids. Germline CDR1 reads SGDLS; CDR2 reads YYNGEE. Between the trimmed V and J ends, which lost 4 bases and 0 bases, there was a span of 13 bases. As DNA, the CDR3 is TGTGCCAGCAGCCCCTCGGGGGGTTCTAACTATGGCTACACCTTC. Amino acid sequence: CASSPSGGSNYGYTF.

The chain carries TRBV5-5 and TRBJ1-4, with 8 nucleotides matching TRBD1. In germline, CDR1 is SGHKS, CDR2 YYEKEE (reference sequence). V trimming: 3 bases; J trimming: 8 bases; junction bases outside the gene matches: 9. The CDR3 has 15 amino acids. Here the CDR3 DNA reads TGTGCCAGCAGCTCCTGGACAGGGAAAGGCGAAAAACTGTTTTTT. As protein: CASSSWTGKGEKLFF.

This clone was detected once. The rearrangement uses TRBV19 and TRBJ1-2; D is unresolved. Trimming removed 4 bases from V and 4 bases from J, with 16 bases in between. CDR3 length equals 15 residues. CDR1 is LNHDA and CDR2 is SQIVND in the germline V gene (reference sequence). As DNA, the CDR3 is TGTGCCAGTAGTACCTGTCCTGGAGGGAGCTATGGCTACACCTTC. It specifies CASSTCPGGSYGYTF.